The present entry profiles one T cell receptor beta chain with its context. Its recognized antigen is unknown. The record has no base qualities; no much larger clone is one base away. Each collaborating institution followed its own protocols to collect whole blood in K2EDTA tubes. Collaborator samples were shipped for TCRbeta analysis as frozen whole blood, isolated PBMCs, or DNA extracted from either sample type. This entry is derived from a study of blood T cell repertoires in COVID-19 (TCRdb year 2020). With respect to the entire study: Collaborator samples came from the United States, Italy and Spain and covered acute and convalescent phases of COVID-19. The prospective study material was composed of cDNA or gDNA derived from T cells, B-cell-depleted T cells, or PBMCs. The dataset comprised deeply sampled blood TCRbeta repertoires from subjects exposed to, actively infected with, or recovered from COVID-19. The repertoires were released in a freely available public database intended as a resource for research on the immune response to SARS-CoV-2. The samples were drawn from two sources: the first 160 participants of the ongoing ImmuneRACE study, and 950 to 1,500 subjects contributed by 6 global collaborators. Sample metadata almost always included a de-identified subject ID, COVID-19 status, age in years and sex. HLA class I and class II types, where available, came from metadata supplied by the sample provider rather than from assay-based typing. What the authors observed across the whole study: The amount of clinical and demographic metadata varied by source and participant and was provided uncurated.

TCRbeta CDR3 regions were amplified from genomic DNA by means of the immunoSEQ Assay, a bias-controlled multiplex PCR. As for how the authors treated the data: The number of nucleated cells in each sample was estimated by amplification of reference gene primers within the assay. To quantify the absolute abundance of each unique TCRbeta CDR3 rearrangement, sequence reads were collapsed and filtered. Productive Simpson clonality was computed per sample as the square root of Simpson's diversity index over productive rearrangements. This immuneACCESS table, as held by TCRdb, lists in-frame sequences with V and J called but not all clones. Of the missing ones, under half trace to an unresolved V gene in checked studies; the others have no known cause. That table gives V, J and clone size, and the DNA gave D and trimming. The table for this sample lists around 80,000 clones; 82% of them were counted only once. The ten most abundant clones make up 10% to 15% of the sample.

Germline trimming: 3 bases from V, 0 bases from J; junction bases outside gene matches: 7. The CDR3 starts with the cysteine, ends with the phenylalanine, and has 17 residues. The read is trimmed to its CDR3 DNA, 51 bases read in frame from base 1. Taken from the germline V gene, the CDR1 and CDR2 loops are WSHSY and SAAADI. The source material was peripheral blood. Recombination connected TRBV10-2 to TRBJ1-3; 8 of the junction bases match TRBD1. The clonotype originates from a man older than 75 with acute or convalescent COVID-19. The DNA sequence is as follows: TGCGCCAGCAGTGACCGGACAGGGAGGTCCTCTGGAAACACCATATATTTT. It specifies CASSDRTGRSSGNTIYF.